Given below is one TCR beta chain in context. In this sample, this clonotype turned up a few times. What this receptor recognizes is not known. No base quality values were provided; no much bigger clone lies one nucleotide off. CDR1 SGHRS and CDR2 YFSETQ are derived from the germline V gene. Inclusive of the bounding cysteine and phenylalanine, the CDR3 is 12 residues long. CDR3 DNA only is kept here, 36 bases in frame from base 1. Trimming costs V 3 bases and J 8 bases, and their ends lie 11 bases apart. This entry comes from a study of T cells after yellow fever vaccination (dated by TCRdb to between 2018 and 2021). Study-wide context: The SMART-Seq v4 Ultra Low Input RNA kit was used to prepare libraries from fractions with low cell numbers. To follow T-cell clones before and after primary and booster YFV17D yellow fever vaccination, bulk TCR alpha and beta repertoires were sequenced over time. Two healthy male donors, one aged 18 to 29 and one aged 30 to 40 years, were included in the cohort. Blood was drawn at multiple timepoints before and after primary and secondary immunization, with bulk PBMC replicates and cell subsets isolated. The research as a whole found: The secondary T-cell response was found to be weaker but faster than the primary response, with a peak reached on day 5 rather than on day 15. After the booster, most of the clones that had expanded following primary vaccination were detected again (96% of CD4 and around 87% of CD8), which suggests that memory was broadly maintained. Because the study included only a couple of donors, the extent to which the findings can be generalized is limited. Computational filtering was needed because FACS-sorted repertoires could contain abundant contaminating clonotypes from the bulk population. A small fraction of clonotypes showed up in both the CD4 and CD8 compartments, probably as a result of convergent recombination.

The sequencer was an Illumina NovaSeq 6000. TCR cDNA was synthesized by 5'RACE template switching, through which a universal primer site and unique molecular identifiers were introduced. Priming for cDNA synthesis came from both the TCR alpha and TCR beta constant segments. Libraries were amplified in two PCR steps, with sample barcodes and sequencing adapters added in the second step. Sequencing of the libraries was done on either Illumina HiSeq 2500 (2x100 bp) or NovaSeq (2x150 bp). In the paper's pipeline: Demultiplexing of reads and collapsing into UMI consensus sequences were performed with MIGEC, and V(D)J alignment was carried out with MiXCR. Using edgeR on replicate PBMC samples, clonotypes were called vaccine-responding if FDR was below 0.01 and the log2 fold change was above 5 up to day 15. CD4 or CD8 identity was assigned to each bulk clonotype according to whether the clonotype was present at higher abundance in the sequenced CD4 repertoire or the sequenced CD8 repertoire. TCRdb redid the processing of the public reads, applying fastp at Q25 and MiXCR, and retained in-frame beta chains. Rows are combined by CDR3 protein, so each entry shows the most common genes and DNA. These V and J calls derive from TCRdb rather than the authors' analysis. This sample gives 400,000 to 450,000 distinct CDR3 sequences in total; approximately 19% of them show up just once. Roughly a sixth of the sample belongs to the ten largest clones.

This specimen's treatment or condition label, per the study, means: live attenuated yellow fever vaccine strain. At every blood-draw timepoint, two biological replicates of bulk PBMCs were collected. PBMCs were isolated from peripheral blood using a standard Ficoll-Paque protocol. TriZol was used to extract RNA from bulk PBMCs, CD4 and CD8 fractions, and dextramer-positive and dextramer-negative fractions. The chain is assembled from TRBV5-1 and TRBJ1-2; possibly the D gene is TRBD1, per 5 matching bases. This specimen was PBMCs, taken before the yellow fever booster vaccination. This sequence was found in a young man who received the YFV17D yellow fever vaccine. The DNA sequence follows: TGCGCCAGCAGCTGGAGGGGTATGGGCTACACCTTC. It specifies CASSWRGMGYTF.